This T cell receptor beta chain is from a study of response to subunit inactivated influenza vaccine. Study-level points and caveats: The authors proposed limited new T cell recruitment per seasonal influenza vaccination.

Via MiXCR, TCRdb re-called the RT-PCR reads, giving one row per CDR3 protein. The table lists about 500,000 distinct CDR3 sequences, more than 15% of them singletons. In its sample, this clonotype was seen many times. Its antigen is currently unknown. Germline CDR1 is KGHDR and CDR2 is SFDVKD. CDR3 length: 15 residues. Between the trimmed V and J ends, which lost 1 base and 6 bases, there was a span of 12 bases. This TCR came from a man aged 50-75 years who received an inactivated influenza vaccine. This chain links TRBV24-1 with TRBJ2-1, with D possibly being TRBD1 (5 bases). The sample was CD4+ T cells sorted from PBMCs, taken roughly 24 months after vaccination. The DNA for the CDR3 is TGTGCCACCAGTGATTTAAACAGGAGTCCCAATGAGCAGTTCTTC. This gives the protein CATSDLNRSPNEQFF.